This TCR beta chain was documented in a study of cytomegalovirus exposure and HLA in healthy donors. Study-wide findings and caveats: Associated with HLA alleles at 0.05 false discovery rate in a later analysis were around 15,000 TCR beta sequences. DRB1 had the most TCR associations and HLA-C the fewest, a later analysis found, with rates varying by HLA locus. A list of about 180 TCR beta chains associated with cytomegalovirus was given.

The PCR ran on 60 Vbeta and 13 Jbeta primers. The data were produced by immunoSEQ multiplex PCR, yet TCRdb's version contains in-frame clones alone and is incomplete. Of over 70,000 clones listed, under 80% are singletons. Germline loops: CDR1 SGHTS, CDR2 YDEGEE. This CDR3 region has 16 residues. The trim removed 0 bases at V and 4 bases at J, leaving 4 bases unmatched. To note about this clone: Its antigen is unknown.

The chain uses TRBV5-8 and TRBJ2-2; 9 positions match TRBD1. This clonotype was sampled from a male donor in good health and CMV-seronegative. The sample comprised PBMCs. CDR3 residues: CASSLEGQGGTGELFF. The CDR3 DNA sequence: TGTGCCAGCAGCTTGGAGGGACAGGGTGGCACCGGGGAGCTGTTTTTT.